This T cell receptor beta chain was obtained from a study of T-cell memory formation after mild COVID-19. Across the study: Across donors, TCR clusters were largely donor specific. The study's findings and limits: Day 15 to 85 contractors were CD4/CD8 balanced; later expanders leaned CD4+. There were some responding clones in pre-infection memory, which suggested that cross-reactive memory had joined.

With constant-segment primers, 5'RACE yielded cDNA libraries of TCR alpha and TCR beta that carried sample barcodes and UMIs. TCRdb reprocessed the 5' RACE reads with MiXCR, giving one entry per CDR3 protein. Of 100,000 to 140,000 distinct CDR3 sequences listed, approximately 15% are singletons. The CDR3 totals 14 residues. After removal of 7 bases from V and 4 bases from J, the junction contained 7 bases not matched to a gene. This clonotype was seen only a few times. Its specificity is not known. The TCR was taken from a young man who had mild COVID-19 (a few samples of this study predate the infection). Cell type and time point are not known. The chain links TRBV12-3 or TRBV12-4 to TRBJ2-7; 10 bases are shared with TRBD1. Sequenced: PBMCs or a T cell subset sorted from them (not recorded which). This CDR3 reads CASTPGTGAYEQYF. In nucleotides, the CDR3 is TGTGCCAGCACCCCAGGGACAGGGGCGTACGAGCAGTACTTC.